This entry lists 7 T cell receptor beta chains sequenced from one sample in a study of T cells after somatic rescue of genetic block. Here immunoSEQ multiplex PCR was the method, and the copy in TCRdb shows in-frame clones only, minus some. The sample lists around 100,000 clones; 90% to 95% were seen once. Material: peripheral blood mononuclear cells (PBMCs). Receptor source: a woman between 18 and 30 years old.

The rearrangement joins TRBV7-9 to TRBJ1-1; D is possibly TRBD1 (6 bases). This CDR3 region has 14 residues. The V end was cut by 9 bases, the J end by 1 base, with 15 bases between. Germline CDR1 and CDR2: SEHNR and FQNEAQ (reference sequence). The chain's CDR3 is CASNTGLGNTEAFF. CDR3 DNA: TGTGCCAGTAACACAGGGCTGGGGAACACTGAAGCTTTCTTT.

V is TRBV7-3 and J is TRBJ2-7; TRBD1 might be the D (6 bases). The V and J ends lost 0 bases and 5 bases respectively, with 14 bases between them. This CDR3 has 15 residues. Germline V CDR1 and CDR2: SGHTA, FQGTGA. CDR3 in DNA: TGTGCCAGCAGCTTAACGGGGGCCATGTCAGACGAGCAGTACTTC. It specifies CASSLTGAMSDEQYF.

The chain joins TRBV18 to TRBJ1-2, with D perhaps TRBD1 (6 bases). Trimming stripped 8 bases from V and 2 bases from J, with 18 bases between. CDR1 and CDR2 (germline): KGHSH, LQKENI. This CDR3 region has 15 residues. CDR3 bases: TGTGCCAGCATGACTACGGGGGCTTGGAACTATGGCTACACCTTC. It translates to CASMTTGAWNYGYTF. Based on the CDR3 plus reference TRBV18 and TRBJ1-2, the full variable domain is NAGVMQNPRHLVRRRGQEARLRCSPMKGHSHVYWYRQLPEEGLKFMVYLQKENIIDESGMPKERFSAEFPKEGPSILRIQQVVRGDSAAYFCASMTTGAWNYGYTFGSGTRLTVV.

This clone was picked up one time. The chain recombines TRBV4-1 with TRBJ2-3; 7 nucleotides match TRBD1. The trim removed 4 bases at V and 0 bases at J, leaving 4 bases unmatched. CDR1 and CDR2 from the germline V gene are MGHRA and YSYEKL. The CDR3 loop spans 15 amino acids. CDR3 sequence reads: CASSLGTVSTDTQYF. CDR3 nucleotides: TGCGCCAGCAGCCTCGGGACAGTTAGCACAGATACGCAGTATTTT.

This sequence joins TRBV6-6 and TRBJ2-3; D remains unclear. CDR1 is MNHNY, CDR2 SVGAGI, per germline (reference sequence). There are 12 residues in the CDR3. V lost 7 bases and J 9 bases, leaving 14 bases between the germline ends. CDR3 amino acids: CASTGFTDTQYF. The CDR3 bases are TGTGCCAGCACCGGATTCACGGACACGCAGTATTTT.

The chain employs TRBV7-8 and TRBJ2-3, with 16 bases lining up with TRBD2. The CDR3 extends over 20 amino acids. V trimming: 5 bases; J trimming: 5 bases; junction bases outside the gene matches: 16. Germline lookup yields CDR1 SGHVS and CDR2 FQNEAQ. The CDR3 spells CASSRHPGTSGGAAVDTQYF. In DNA form, the CDR3 reads TGTGCCAGCAGCCGCCACCCCGGGACTAGCGGGGGGGCTGCAGTAGATACGCAGTATTTT. The full variable domain, its missing parts supplied by reference TRBV7-8 and TRBJ2-3, is GAGVSQSPRYKVAKRGQDVALRCDPISGHVSLFWYQQALGQGPEFLTYFQNEAQLDKSGLPSDRFFAERPEGSVSTLKIQRTQQEDSAVYLCASSRHPGTSGGAAVDTQYFGPGTRLTVL.

The chain is built from TRBV7-9 and TRBJ2-2, with TRBD1 as a possible D gene (6 bases). This CDR3 contains 18 residues. The V and J ends lost 2 bases and 0 bases respectively, with 16 bases between them. Germline V CDR1 and CDR2: SEHNR, FQNEAQ (reference sequence). CDR3 nucleotide sequence: TGTGCCAGCAGCTTAAAGGGGTGGGGGCAGGCGAACACCGGGGAGCTGTTTTTT. It translates to CASSLKGWGQANTGELFF.